This T cell receptor beta chain was sequenced during a study of blood T cell repertoires in COVID-19. The CDR3 runs to 16 residues. Germline CDR1 reads LNHNV; CDR2 reads YYDKDF (reference sequence). Trimming took 0 bases from V and 4 from J, leaving 13 bases between them. Data came from immunoSEQ multiplex PCR; TCRdb stores just in-frame clones and leaves some out. The sample lists around 200,000 clones, roughly nine tenths occurring once. The sample consisted of peripheral blood. This receptor was obtained from a man aged 65-85 years with active or convalescent COVID-19. This chain uses TRBV15 with TRBJ1-3; D uncertain. The chain's CDR3 is CATSRDPGGYGNTIYF. The CDR3 DNA sequence: TGTGCCACCAGCAGAGATCCAGGAGGGTACGGAAACACCATATATTTT.